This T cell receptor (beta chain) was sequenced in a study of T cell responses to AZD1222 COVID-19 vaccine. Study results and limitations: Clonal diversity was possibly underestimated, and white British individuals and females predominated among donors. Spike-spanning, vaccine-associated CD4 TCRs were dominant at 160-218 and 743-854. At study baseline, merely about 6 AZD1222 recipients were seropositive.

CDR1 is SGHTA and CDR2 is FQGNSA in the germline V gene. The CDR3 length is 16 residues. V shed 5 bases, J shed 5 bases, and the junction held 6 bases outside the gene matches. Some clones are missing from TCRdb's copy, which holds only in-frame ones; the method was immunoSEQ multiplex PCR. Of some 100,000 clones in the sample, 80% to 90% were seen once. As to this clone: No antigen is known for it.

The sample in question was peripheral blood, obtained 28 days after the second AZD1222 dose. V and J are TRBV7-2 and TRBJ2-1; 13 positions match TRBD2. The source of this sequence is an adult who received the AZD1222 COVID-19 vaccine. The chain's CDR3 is CASSPPGLAGNNEQFF. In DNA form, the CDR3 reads TGTGCCAGCAGCCCCCCGGGACTAGCGGGGAACAATGAGCAGTTCTTC.